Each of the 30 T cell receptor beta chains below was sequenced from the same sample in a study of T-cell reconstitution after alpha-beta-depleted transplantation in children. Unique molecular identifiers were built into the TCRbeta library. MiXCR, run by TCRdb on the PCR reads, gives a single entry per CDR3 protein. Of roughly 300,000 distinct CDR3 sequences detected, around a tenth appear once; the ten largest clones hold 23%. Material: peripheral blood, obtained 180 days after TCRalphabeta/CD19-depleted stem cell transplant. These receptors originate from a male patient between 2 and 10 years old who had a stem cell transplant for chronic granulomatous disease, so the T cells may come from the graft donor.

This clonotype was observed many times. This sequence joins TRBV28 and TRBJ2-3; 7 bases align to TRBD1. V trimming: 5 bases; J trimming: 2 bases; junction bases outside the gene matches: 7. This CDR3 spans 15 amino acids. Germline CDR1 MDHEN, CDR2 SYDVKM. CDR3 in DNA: TGTGCCAGCAGTACCCCGGGACAGCTCACAGATACGCAGTATTTT. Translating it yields CASSTPGQLTDTQYF.

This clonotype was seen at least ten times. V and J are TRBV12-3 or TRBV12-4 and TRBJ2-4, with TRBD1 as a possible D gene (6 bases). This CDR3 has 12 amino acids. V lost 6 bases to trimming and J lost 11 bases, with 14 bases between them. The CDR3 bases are TGTGCCAGCAGCTACTATGGGACATTTCAGTACTTC. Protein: CASSYYGTFQYF.

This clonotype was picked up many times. The CDR3, as DNA: TGTGCCAGCAGCCAAGTTGAAGGACAAGAGACCCAGTACTTC. As protein: CASSQVEGQETQYF. The chain couples TRBV3-1 to TRBJ2-5; D is uncertain. The V gene's germline CDR1 is LGHDT and CDR2 YNNKEL (reference sequence). The CDR3 consists of 14 residues. V lost 1 base and J lost 2, with 8 bases in between.

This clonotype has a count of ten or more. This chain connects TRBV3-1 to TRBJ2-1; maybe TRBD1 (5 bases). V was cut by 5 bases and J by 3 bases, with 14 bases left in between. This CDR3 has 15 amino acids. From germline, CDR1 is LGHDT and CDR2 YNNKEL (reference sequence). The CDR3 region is CASSKHPDIYNEQFF. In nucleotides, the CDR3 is TGTGCCAGCAGCAAACACCCGGACATCTACAATGAGCAGTTCTTC.

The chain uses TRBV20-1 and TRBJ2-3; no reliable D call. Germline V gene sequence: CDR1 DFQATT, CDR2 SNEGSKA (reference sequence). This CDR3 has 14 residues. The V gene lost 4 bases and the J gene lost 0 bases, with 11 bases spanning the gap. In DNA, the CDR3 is TGCAGTGCTATCGGAGTAACTAGCACAGATACGCAGTATTTT. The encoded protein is CSAIGVTSTDTQYF.

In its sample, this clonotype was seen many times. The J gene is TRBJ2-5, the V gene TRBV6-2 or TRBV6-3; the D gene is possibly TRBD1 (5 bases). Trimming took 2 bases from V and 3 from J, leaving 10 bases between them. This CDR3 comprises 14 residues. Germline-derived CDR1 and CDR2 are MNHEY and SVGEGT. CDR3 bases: TGTGCCAGCAGTTACCCCCCCAGGGAAGAGACCCAGTACTTC. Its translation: CASSYPPREETQYF.

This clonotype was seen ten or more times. The CDR3 sequence: CAISESADNSYEQYF. The CDR3 DNA is TGTGCCATCAGTGAGTCAGCGGACAACTCCTACGAGCAGTACTTC. The chain links TRBV10-3 to TRBJ2-7, with D perhaps being TRBD1 or TRBD2 (5 bases each). The CDR3 consists of 15 residues. Trimming cost V 0 bases and J 0 bases, with 9 bases left between them. Germline-derived CDR1 and CDR2 are ENHRY and SYGVKD.

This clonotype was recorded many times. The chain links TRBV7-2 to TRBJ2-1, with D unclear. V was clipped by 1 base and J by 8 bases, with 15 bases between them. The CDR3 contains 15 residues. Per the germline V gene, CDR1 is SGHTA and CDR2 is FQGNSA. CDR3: CASSLDSQVWDEQFF. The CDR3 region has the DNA TGTGCCAGCAGCTTAGATTCTCAGGTCTGGGATGAGCAGTTCTTC.

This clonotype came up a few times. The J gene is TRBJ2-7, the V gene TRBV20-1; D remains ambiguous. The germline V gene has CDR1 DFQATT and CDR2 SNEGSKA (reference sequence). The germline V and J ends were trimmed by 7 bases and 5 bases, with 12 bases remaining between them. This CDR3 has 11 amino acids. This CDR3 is CSVVVRDEQYF. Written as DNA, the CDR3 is TGCAGTGTTGTGGTAAGGGACGAGCAGTACTTC.

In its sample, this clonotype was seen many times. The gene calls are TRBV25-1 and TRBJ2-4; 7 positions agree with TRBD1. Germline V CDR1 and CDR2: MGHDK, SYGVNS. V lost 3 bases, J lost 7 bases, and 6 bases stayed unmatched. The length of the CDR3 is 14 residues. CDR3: CASSDLSTGNIQYF. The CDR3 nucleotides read TGTGCCAGCAGTGACCTATCGACAGGGAACATTCAGTACTTC.

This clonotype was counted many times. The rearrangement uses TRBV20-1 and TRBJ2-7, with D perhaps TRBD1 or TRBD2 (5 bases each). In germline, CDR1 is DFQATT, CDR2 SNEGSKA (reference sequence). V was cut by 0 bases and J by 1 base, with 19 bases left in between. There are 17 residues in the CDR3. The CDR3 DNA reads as TGCAGTGCTAGAGATAGCAGGGTAGTCGGGATTTCCTACGAGCAGTACTTC. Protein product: CSARDSRVVGISYEQYF.

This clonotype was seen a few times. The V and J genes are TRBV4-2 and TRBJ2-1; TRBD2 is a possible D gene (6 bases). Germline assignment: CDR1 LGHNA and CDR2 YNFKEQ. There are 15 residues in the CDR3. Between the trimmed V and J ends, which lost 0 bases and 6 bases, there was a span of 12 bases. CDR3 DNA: TGTGCCAGCAGCCAAGACTGGGGGGTTGGCAATGAGCAGTTCTTC. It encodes CASSQDWGVGNEQFF.

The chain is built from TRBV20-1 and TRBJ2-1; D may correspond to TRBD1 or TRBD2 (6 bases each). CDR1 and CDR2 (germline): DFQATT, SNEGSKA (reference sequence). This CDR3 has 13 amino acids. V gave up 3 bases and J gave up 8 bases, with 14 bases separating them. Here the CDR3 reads CSASTPEGDEQFF. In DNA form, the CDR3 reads TGCAGTGCTAGTACCCCGGAGGGGGATGAGCAGTTCTTC.

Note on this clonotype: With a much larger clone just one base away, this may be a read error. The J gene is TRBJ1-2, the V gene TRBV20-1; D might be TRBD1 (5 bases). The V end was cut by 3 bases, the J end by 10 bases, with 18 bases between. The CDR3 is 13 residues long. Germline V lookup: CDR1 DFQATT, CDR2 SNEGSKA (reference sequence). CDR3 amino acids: CSASSGGVFAYTF. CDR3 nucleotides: TGCAGTGCTAGTTCCGGGGGAGTATTTGCCTACACCTTC.

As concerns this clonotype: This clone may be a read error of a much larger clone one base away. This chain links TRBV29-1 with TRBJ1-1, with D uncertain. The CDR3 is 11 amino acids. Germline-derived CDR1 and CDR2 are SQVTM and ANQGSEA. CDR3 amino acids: CSVAANNEAFF. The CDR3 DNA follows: TGCAGCGTGGCCGCCAACAATGAAGCTTTCTTT.

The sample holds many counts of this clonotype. CDR3 in DNA: TGCAGTGCTAGAGGGCTCGCGGGGGGGACCTACGAGCAGTACTTC. Translated: CSARGLAGGTYEQYF. The chain has TRBV20-1 and TRBJ2-7; the match to TRBD2 covers 9 bases. The CDR3 runs 15 residues. With V trimmed by 1 base and J by 2 bases, 6 bases remained unmatched. The germline CDR1 and CDR2 sequences are DFQATT and SNEGSKA (reference sequence).

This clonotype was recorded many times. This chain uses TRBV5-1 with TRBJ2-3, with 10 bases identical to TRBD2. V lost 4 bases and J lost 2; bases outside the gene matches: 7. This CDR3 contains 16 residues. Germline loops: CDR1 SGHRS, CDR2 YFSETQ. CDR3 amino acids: CASSRRLAGDTDTQYF. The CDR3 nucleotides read TGCGCCAGCAGCCGACGACTAGCGGGTGACACAGATACGCAGTATTTT.

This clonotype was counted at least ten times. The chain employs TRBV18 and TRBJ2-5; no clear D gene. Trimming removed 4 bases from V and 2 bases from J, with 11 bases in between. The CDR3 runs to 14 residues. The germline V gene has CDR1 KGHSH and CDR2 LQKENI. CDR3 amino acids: CASSLRQNQETQYF. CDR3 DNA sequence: TGTGCCAGCTCACTTCGCCAGAATCAAGAGACCCAGTACTTC.

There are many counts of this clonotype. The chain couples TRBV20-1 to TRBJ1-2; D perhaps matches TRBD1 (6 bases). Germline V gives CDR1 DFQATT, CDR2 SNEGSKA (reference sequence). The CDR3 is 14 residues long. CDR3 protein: CSVVQDSQHYGYTF. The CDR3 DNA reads TGCAGCGTTGTACAGGACAGCCAACACTATGGCTACACCTTC.

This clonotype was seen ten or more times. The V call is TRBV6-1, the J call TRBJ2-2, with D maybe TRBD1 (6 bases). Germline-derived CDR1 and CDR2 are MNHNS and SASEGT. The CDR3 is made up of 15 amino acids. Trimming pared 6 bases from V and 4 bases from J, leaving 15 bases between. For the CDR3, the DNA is TGTGCCAGCAGAGAACCTACAGGGTTCACCGGGGAGCTGTTTTTT. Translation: CASREPTGFTGELFF.

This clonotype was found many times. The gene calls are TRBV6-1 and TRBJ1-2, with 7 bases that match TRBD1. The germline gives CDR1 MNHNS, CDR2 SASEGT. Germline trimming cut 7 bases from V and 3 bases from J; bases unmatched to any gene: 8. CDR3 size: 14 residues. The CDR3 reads CASKGAITYYGYTF. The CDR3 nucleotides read TGTGCCAGCAAGGGGGCCATCACCTACTATGGCTACACCTTC.

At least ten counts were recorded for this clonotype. This chain's CDR3 is CASSLRGGDYGYTF. CDR3 sequence (DNA): TGTGCCAGCAGTCTCAGGGGGGGCGACTATGGCTACACCTTC. The chain carries TRBV12-3 or TRBV12-4 and TRBJ1-2; TRBD1 agrees at 7 bases. The CDR3 is 14 amino acids. J gave up 3 bases and V 5 bases, and 6 bases lay outside the gene matches.

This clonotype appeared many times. The CDR3 region is CASSLGVVETQYF. The CDR3 bases are TGTGCCAGCAGCTTAGGTGTAGTCGAGACCCAGTACTTC. The chain has TRBV7-2 and TRBJ2-5; D is unresolved. Germline CDR1 and CDR2: SGHTA and FQGNSA. V shed 1 base and J shed 5 bases, with 8 bases lying between them. The CDR3 loop spans 13 amino acids.

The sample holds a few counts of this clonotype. The CDR3 DNA follows: TGTGCCACCCGTACCGGGGAACGCATTGGGGCCACTGAAGCTTTCTTT. Its translation: CATRTGERIGATEAFF. The genes are TRBV2 and TRBJ1-1, with D possibly TRBD1 on 5 matching bases. The germline V gene has CDR1 SNHLY and CDR2 FYNNEI. Trimming stripped 10 bases from V and 4 bases from J, with 25 bases between. CDR3 length: 16 amino acids. Together with reference TRBV2 and TRBJ1-1, the CDR3 gives the full variable domain: EPEVTQTPSHQVTQMGQEVILRCVPISNHLYFYWYRQILGQKVEFLVSFYNNEISEKSEIFDDQFSVERPDGSNFTLKIRSTKLEDSAMYFCATRTGERIGATEAFFGQGTRLTVV.

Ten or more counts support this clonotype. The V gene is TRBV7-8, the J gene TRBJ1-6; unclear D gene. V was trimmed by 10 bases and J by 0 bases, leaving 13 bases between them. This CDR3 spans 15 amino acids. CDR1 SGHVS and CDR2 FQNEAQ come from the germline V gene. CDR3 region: CATLWENSYNSPLHF. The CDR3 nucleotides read TGTGCCACCCTCTGGGAGAACTCCTATAATTCACCCCTCCACTTT.

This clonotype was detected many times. Here the CDR3 reads CASSQEPNQPQHF. The CDR3 region has the DNA TGCGCCAGCAGCCAAGAACCAAATCAGCCCCAGCATTTT. The chain carries TRBV4-3 and TRBJ1-5; no firm D call. This CDR3 is 13 amino acids long. Trimming took 0 bases from V and 4 from J, leaving 4 bases between them. Germline values: CDR1 LGHNA, CDR2 YSLEER.

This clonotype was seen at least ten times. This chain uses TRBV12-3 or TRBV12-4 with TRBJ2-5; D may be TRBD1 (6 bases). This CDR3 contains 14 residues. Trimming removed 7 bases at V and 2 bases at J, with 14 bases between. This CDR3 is CASNPGQRQETQYF. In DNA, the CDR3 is TGTGCCAGCAACCCGGGACAAAGACAAGAGACCCAGTACTTC.

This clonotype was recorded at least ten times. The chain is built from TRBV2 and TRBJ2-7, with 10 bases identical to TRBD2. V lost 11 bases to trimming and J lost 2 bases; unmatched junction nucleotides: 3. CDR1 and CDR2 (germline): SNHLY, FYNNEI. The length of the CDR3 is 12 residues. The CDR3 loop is CAVSGGTYEQYF. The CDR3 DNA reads TGTGCCGTTAGCGGGGGGACCTACGAGCAGTACTTC. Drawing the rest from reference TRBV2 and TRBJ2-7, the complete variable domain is EPEVTQTPSHQVTQMGQEVILRCVPISNHLYFYWYRQILGQKVEFLVSFYNNEISEKSEIFDDQFSVERPDGSNFTLKIRSTKLEDSAMYFCAVSGGTYEQYFGPGTRLTVT.

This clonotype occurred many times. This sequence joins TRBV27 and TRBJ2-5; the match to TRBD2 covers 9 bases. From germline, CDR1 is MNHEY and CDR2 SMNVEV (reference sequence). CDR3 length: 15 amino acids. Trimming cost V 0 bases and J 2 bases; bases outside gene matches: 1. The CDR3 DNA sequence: TGTGCCAGCAGTTTATCAGCGGGGGGTCAAGAGACCCAGTACTTC. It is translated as CASSLSAGGQETQYF.

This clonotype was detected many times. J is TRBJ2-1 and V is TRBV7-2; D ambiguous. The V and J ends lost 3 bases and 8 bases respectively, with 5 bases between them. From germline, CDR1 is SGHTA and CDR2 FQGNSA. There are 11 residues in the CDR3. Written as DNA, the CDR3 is TGTGCCAGCAGCTTGGAGTATGAGCAGTTCTTC. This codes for CASSLEYEQFF.